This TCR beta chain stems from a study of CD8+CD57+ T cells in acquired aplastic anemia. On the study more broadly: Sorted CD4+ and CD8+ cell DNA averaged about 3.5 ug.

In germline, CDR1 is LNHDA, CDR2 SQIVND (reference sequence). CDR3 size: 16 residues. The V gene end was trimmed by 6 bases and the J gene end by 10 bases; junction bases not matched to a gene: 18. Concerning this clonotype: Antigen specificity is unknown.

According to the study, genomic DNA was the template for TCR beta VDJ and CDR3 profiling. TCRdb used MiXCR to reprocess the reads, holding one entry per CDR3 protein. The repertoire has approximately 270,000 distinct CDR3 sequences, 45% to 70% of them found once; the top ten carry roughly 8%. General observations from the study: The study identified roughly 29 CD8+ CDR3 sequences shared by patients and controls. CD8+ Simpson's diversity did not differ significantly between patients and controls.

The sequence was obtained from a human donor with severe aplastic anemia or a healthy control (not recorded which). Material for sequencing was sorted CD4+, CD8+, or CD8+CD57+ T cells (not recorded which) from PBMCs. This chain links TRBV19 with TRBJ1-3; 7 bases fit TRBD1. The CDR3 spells CASSSRTGRREGTIYF. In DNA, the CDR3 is TGTGCCAGTAGCTCGCGGACAGGCCGGAGAGAGGGGACCATATATTTT. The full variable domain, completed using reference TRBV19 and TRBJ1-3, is DGGITQSPKYLFRKEGQNVTLSCEQNLNHDAMYWYRQDPGQGLRLIYYSQIVNDFQKGDIAEGYSVSREKKESFPLTVTSAQKNPTAFYLCASSSRTGRREGTIYFGEGSWLTVV.